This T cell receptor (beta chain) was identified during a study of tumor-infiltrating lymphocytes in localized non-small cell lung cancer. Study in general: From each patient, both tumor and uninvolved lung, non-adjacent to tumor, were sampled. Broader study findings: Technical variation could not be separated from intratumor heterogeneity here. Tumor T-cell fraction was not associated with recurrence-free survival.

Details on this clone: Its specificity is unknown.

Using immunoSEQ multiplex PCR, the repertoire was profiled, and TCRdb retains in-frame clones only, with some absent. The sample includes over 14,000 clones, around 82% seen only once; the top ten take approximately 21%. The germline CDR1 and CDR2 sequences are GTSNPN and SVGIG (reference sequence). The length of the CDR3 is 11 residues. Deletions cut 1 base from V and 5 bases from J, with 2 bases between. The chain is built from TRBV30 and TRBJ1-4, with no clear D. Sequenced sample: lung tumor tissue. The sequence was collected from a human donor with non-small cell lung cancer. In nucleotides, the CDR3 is TGTGCCTGGAGTGGAAATGAAAAACTGTTTTTT. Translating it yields CAWSGNEKLFF. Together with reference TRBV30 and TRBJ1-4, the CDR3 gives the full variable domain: SQTIHQWPATLVQPVGSPLSLECTVEGTSNPNLYWYRQAAGRGLQLLFYSVGIGQISSEVPQNLSASRPQDRQFILSSKKLLLSDSGFYLCAWSGNEKLFFGSGTQLSVL.